The source of this TCR beta chain is a study of cytomegalovirus exposure and HLA in healthy donors. Study background: A prior study identified 117 million unique TCR beta sequences from some 180 million T cells.

Study conclusions and caveats: Earlier results showed most TCR beta V segments being productive about 87% or about 30% of the time.

A remark on this clone: Its antigen is unidentified.

It was healthy bone marrow donors who served as donors. This CDR3 contains 16 residues. CDR1 SGHAT and CDR2 FQNNGV come from the germline V gene. V dropped 2 bases and J dropped 6; count of bases not matched to a gene: 5. The PCR made use of 60 Vbeta and 13 Jbeta primers. TCRdb's table, derived via immunoSEQ multiplex PCR, lists solely in-frame clones and lacks some. The table lists approximately 97,000 clones, 73% of them singletons, with less than 4.5% in the top ten. The TCR comes from a man aged 40-49 years in good health and CMV-seronegative. This chain uses TRBV11-2 with TRBJ2-1; TRBD2 aligns across 12 bases. Sample: PBMCs. In nucleotides, the CDR3 is TGTGCCAGCAGCTTAATCTCTAGCGGGGGGGCCAATGAGCAGTTCTTC. As protein: CASSLISSGGANEQFF.